Each of the 7 T cell receptor beta chains below was sequenced from the same sample in a study of T cell responses to AZD1222 COVID-19 vaccine. TCRdb's copy holds only in-frame clones and misses some; the assay was immunoSEQ multiplex PCR. The sample gives 140,000 to 150,000 clones, just over 90% of which show up once; 1.9% is in the top ten. Material: peripheral blood, obtained on day 0 of AZD1222 vaccination. The receptors here all came from an adult in good health.

V and J are TRBV5-4 and TRBJ2-5; D is possibly TRBD2 (5 bases). V was shortened by 4 bases and J by 5 bases, with 12 bases between the two germline ends. CDR1 is SGHNT, CDR2 YYREEE, per germline (reference sequence). The CDR3 contains 13 residues. The CDR3 region has the DNA TGTGCCAGCAGCCGAGGGCGGGCGGAGACCCAGTACTTC. The encoded protein is CASSRGRAETQYF.

The chain recombines TRBV5-4 with TRBJ2-1; TRBD1 is a possible D gene (6 bases). The V gene lost 3 bases and the J gene lost 8 bases, with 6 bases spanning the gap. CDR1 SGHNT and CDR2 YYREEE come from the germline V gene (reference sequence). The CDR3 length is 11 residues. The CDR3 protein is CASSSGDEQFF. The DNA of the CDR3 is TGTGCCAGCAGCTCAGGGGATGAGCAGTTCTTC.

This clone appeared once. The chain joins TRBV7-3 to TRBJ2-2; possible D gene TRBD2, 6 bases. The V and J ends lost 5 bases and 5 bases respectively, with 15 bases between them. The germline V gene has CDR1 SGHTA and CDR2 FQGTGA. The CDR3 is made up of 15 amino acids. The CDR3 spells CASSVHGRGTGELFF. In DNA, the CDR3 is TGTGCCAGCAGCGTCCACGGGAGAGGGACCGGGGAGCTGTTTTTT.

V usage is TRBV30 and J usage is TRBJ1-6; D possibly corresponds to TRBD1 (6 bases). CDR3 length equals 13 residues. Trimming removed 3 bases at V and 8 bases at J, with 11 bases between. The germline CDR1 and CDR2 sequences are GTSNPN and SVGIG (reference sequence). The CDR3 here is CAWSSQGDSPLHF. The DNA of the CDR3 is TGTGCCTGGAGCTCACAGGGAGATTCACCCCTCCACTTT.

The rearrangement links TRBV6-1 to TRBJ1-1; TRBD1 agrees at 7 bases. Trimming removed 2 bases from V and 5 bases from J; junction bases left unmatched: 11. The CDR3 is 16 residues long. Germline-derived CDR1 and CDR2 are MNHNS and SASEGT. CDR3 DNA: TGTGCCAGCAGTGAATTCCAGACAGGGCTTGGAACTGAAGCTTTCTTT. Amino acid sequence: CASSEFQTGLGTEAFF.

The chain joins TRBV6-5 to TRBJ1-6; D remains unclear. This CDR3 comprises 14 residues. V was pared by 2 bases and J by 7 bases, with 9 bases between. CDR1 is MNHEY and CDR2 is SVGAGI in the germline V gene. CDR3: CASSYDTVNSPLHF. The CDR3 nucleotides read TGTGCCAGCAGTTACGACACGGTCAATTCACCCCTCCACTTT.

V gene TRBV11-3 combines with J gene TRBJ2-7; D is perhaps TRBD1 or TRBD2 (7 bases each). The V end lost 8 bases, the J end lost 7 bases, and 27 bases lay between the germline ends. CDR3 length equals 16 residues. The V gene's germline CDR1 is SGHNT and CDR2 YENEEA. CDR3 nucleotide sequence: TGTGCCAGCTCTAGCGGATACGAGACAGGGCGTTCGGAGCAGTACTTC. It is translated as CASSSGYETGRSEQYF.